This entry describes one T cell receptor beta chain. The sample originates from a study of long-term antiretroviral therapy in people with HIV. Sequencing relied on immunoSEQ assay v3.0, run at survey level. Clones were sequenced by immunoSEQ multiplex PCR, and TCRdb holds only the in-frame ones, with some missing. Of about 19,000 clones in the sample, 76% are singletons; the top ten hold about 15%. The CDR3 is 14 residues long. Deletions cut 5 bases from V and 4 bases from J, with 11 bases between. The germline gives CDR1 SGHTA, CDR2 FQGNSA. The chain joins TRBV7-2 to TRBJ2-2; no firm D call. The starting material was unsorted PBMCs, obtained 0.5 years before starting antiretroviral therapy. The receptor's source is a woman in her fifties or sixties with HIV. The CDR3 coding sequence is TGTGCCAGCAGCCGAGCACATATCACCGGGGAGCTGTTTTTT. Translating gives CASSRAHITGELFF.